These 16 T cell receptor beta chains originate from one sample sequenced in a study of T cell responses to AZD1222 COVID-19 vaccine. Assay: immunoSEQ multiplex PCR; the TCRdb copy retains only in-frame clones and omits some. The sample contains approximately 80,000 clones, roughly 87% of which appear only once. The starting material was peripheral blood, obtained on day 0 of AZD1222 vaccination. The receptor set was obtained from an adult in good health.

This chain links TRBV11-2 with TRBJ2-7, with D tentatively TRBD1 (6 bases). This CDR3 has 15 residues. The germline V and J ends were trimmed by 5 bases and 5 bases, with 19 bases remaining between them. The germline V gene has CDR1 SGHAT and CDR2 FQNNGV. CDR3: CASSRTEGHPDEQYF. The CDR3 DNA is TGTGCCAGCAGCCGGACCGAGGGACACCCGGACGAGCAGTACTTC. Using reference TRBV11-2 and TRBJ2-7 for the parts outside the CDR3, the full variable domain is EAGVAQSPRYKIIEKRQSVAFWCNPISGHATLYWYQQILGQGPKLLIQFQNNGVVDDSQLPKDRFSAERLKGVDSTLKIQPAKLEDSAVYLCASSRTEGHPDEQYFGPGTRLTVT.

This chain connects TRBV19 to TRBJ1-1; possible D gene TRBD1, 6 bases. This CDR3 has 15 amino acids. Per germline, CDR1 LNHDA and CDR2 SQIVND (reference sequence). The V gene lost 7 bases and the J gene lost 11 bases, with 26 bases spanning the gap. The DNA of the CDR3 is TGTGCCAGTACCTCAGGTCAGGGGAGCTTCTTGTCGGCTTTCTTT. The encoded protein is CASTSGQGSFLSAFF.

The chain recombines TRBV6-5 with TRBJ2-7; D is unresolved. Germline CDR1 reads MNHEY; CDR2 reads SVGAGI. There are 13 residues in the CDR3. The ends were cut back, 7 bases at V and 1 base at J, with 11 bases in the middle. The CDR3 DNA reads as TGTGCCAGCAACCGGCAGGCGTCCTACGAGCAGTACTTC. Translated, it gives CASNRQASYEQYF.

The gene calls are TRBV5-4 and TRBJ2-1; D not certain. Trimming took 3 bases from V and 3 from J, leaving 16 bases between them. Germline V gene lookup returns CDR1 SGHNT and CDR2 YYREEE (reference sequence). This CDR3 region has 16 residues. The CDR3 coding sequence is TGTGCCAGCAGCTATGGCCAGGCGGCCGTCTACAATGAGCAGTTCTTC. Translating gives CASSYGQAAVYNEQFF. The complete variable domain, with remaining parts taken from reference TRBV5-4 and TRBJ2-1, reads ETGVTQSPTHLIKTRGQQVTLRCSSQSGHNTVSWYQQALGQGPQFIFQYYREEENGRGNFPPRFSGLQFPNYSSELNVNALELDDSALYLCASSYGQAAVYNEQFFGPGTRLTVL.

The CDR3 DNA follows: TGTGCCAGCAGCGGAGGACAGGTCGGTCCTGAGCAGTTCTTC. It encodes CASSGGQVGPEQFF. V is TRBV9 and J is TRBJ2-1; 7 bases fit TRBD1. The V gene end was trimmed by 3 bases and the J gene end by 9 bases; junction bases not matched to a gene: 9. The CDR3 is made up of 14 amino acids. Germline CDR1 reads SGDLS; CDR2 reads YYNGEE.

The chain combines TRBV19 with TRBJ2-5; 8 bases align to TRBD2. V trimming: 7 bases; J trimming: 5 bases; junction bases outside the gene matches: 12. The CDR3 extends over 15 amino acids. Germline V gene data show CDR1 as LNHDA and CDR2 as SQIVND (reference sequence). The CDR3, as DNA: TGTGCCAGTACCCCGGGAGGGCCCTCCTGGGAGACCCAGTACTTC. It codes for CASTPGGPSWETQYF.

The chain combines TRBV7-8 with TRBJ2-1; TRBD2 matches 9 bases. Germline V gene sequence: CDR1 SGHVS, CDR2 FQNEAQ. This CDR3 is built from 15 residues. Trimming took 7 bases from V and 7 from J; bases not matched to a gene: 11. The CDR3 reads CASTWGGTSSNEQFF. The DNA for the CDR3 is TGTGCCAGCACCTGGGGCGGGACTAGCAGTAATGAGCAGTTCTTC.

This CDR3 reads CASSLRGAGGETQYF. DNA for the CDR3: TGTGCCAGCAGCCTAAGGGGAGCGGGAGGAGAGACCCAGTACTTC. J is TRBJ2-5 and V is TRBV11-2; 9 nucleotides match TRBD2. This CDR3 spans 15 amino acids. Losses at the gene ends were 5 bases for V and 4 bases for J; bases not matched to a gene: 8. Germline CDR1 reads SGHAT; CDR2 reads FQNNGV.

This CDR3 is CASSSPLAGGGETQYF. As DNA, the CDR3 is TGTGCCAGCAGCTCCCCCCTAGCGGGAGGTGGAGAGACCCAGTACTTC. The rearrangement uses TRBV7-6 and TRBJ2-5; 11 positions match TRBD2. The V gene end was trimmed by 4 bases and the J gene end by 4 bases; junction bases not matched to a gene: 8. The CDR3 is 16 amino acids. CDR1 SGHVS and CDR2 FNYEAQ come from the germline V gene.

V usage is TRBV11-1 and J usage is TRBJ1-2, with D tentatively TRBD1 (6 bases). CDR3 length: 14 amino acids. Deletions cut 1 base from V and 3 bases from J, with 9 bases between. CDR1 and CDR2 (germline): SGHAT, FQDESV (reference sequence). CDR3 sequence reads: CASSLGWTDYGYTF. The CDR3 DNA reads as TGTGCCAGCAGCTTAGGGTGGACAGACTATGGCTACACCTTC.

This sequence joins TRBV6-5 and TRBJ1-2; TRBD1 is a possible D gene (6 bases). Trimming took 6 bases from V and 1 from J, leaving 9 bases between them. The CDR3 has 13 amino acids. Germline lookup yields CDR1 MNHEY and CDR2 SVGAGI. CDR3 sequence reads: CASRWDNNYGYTF. The CDR3 DNA reads TGTGCCAGCAGATGGGACAATAACTATGGCTACACCTTC.

The gene calls are TRBV6-1 and TRBJ1-4; D ambiguous. CDR3 length equals 13 residues. Germline CDR1 is MNHNS and CDR2 is SASEGT. Trimming left V 2 bases short and J 8 bases short, with 9 bases between. This CDR3 reads CASSESPDEKLFF. The CDR3 coding sequence is TGTGCCAGCAGTGAAAGCCCGGACGAAAAACTGTTTTTT.

This clone was seen only once. The chain combines TRBV9 with TRBJ1-6; D possibly corresponds to TRBD1 (5 bases). V was trimmed by 4 bases and J by 4 bases, leaving 12 bases between them. CDR3 length: 15 amino acids. The V gene's germline CDR1 is SGDLS and CDR2 YYNGEE. The CDR3 loop reads CASSLLWGYNSPLHF. CDR3 DNA: TGTGCCAGCAGCCTATTGTGGGGGTATAATTCACCCCTCCACTTT.

V usage is TRBV5-1 and J usage is TRBJ2-3; D is perhaps TRBD2 (5 bases). CDR1 SGHRS and CDR2 YFSETQ come from the germline V gene. CDR3 size: 15 residues. V was cut by 0 bases and J by 4 bases, with 12 bases left in between. The CDR3 spells CASSLGGVDADTQYF. DNA of the CDR3: TGCGCCAGCAGCTTGGGGGGAGTTGATGCAGATACGCAGTATTTT.

The gene calls are TRBV7-8 and TRBJ2-7, with TRBD2 matching 7 bases. Germline V CDR1 and CDR2: SGHVS, FQNEAQ. There are 15 residues in the CDR3. The V segment lost 7 bases and the J segment 0 bases; nucleotides outside the gene matches: 9. The DNA for the CDR3 is TGTGCCAGCACCACTTCGCGGGGGTACTCCTACGAGCAGTACTTC. Protein product: CASTTSRGYSYEQYF.

The genes are TRBV7-9 and TRBJ1-5; D is ambiguous. The CDR3 extends over 12 amino acids. V was trimmed by 4 bases and J by 5 bases, leaving 6 bases between them. Germline CDR1 reads SEHNR; CDR2 reads FQNEAQ (reference sequence). The CDR3 nucleotides are TGTGCCAGCAGCTCCGGGGATCAGCCCCAGCATTTT. It encodes CASSSGDQPQHF.